One sample yielded the 27 T cell receptor beta chains listed below, sequenced in a study of blood T cell repertoires in COVID-19. Profiling relied on immunoSEQ multiplex PCR, and the TCRdb table lists in-frame clones only, not all of them. The sample includes hundreds of thousands of clones, roughly 90% seen only once; the top ten take about 1.4%. Sample: PBMCs or T cells enriched from blood (not recorded which). The source is a woman younger than 35 who had been exposed to COVID-19.

This chain joins TRBV3-1 (or the pseudogene TRBV3-2) and TRBJ2-7, with D perhaps matching TRBD1 (5 bases). CDR3 size: 13 residues. Germline CDR1 reads LGHDT; CDR2 reads YNNKEL (reference sequence). Trimming removed 1 base from V and 5 bases from J, with 9 bases in between. The CDR3 sequence is CASSQVTAHEQYF. The CDR3, as DNA: TGTGCCAGCAGCCAAGTGACAGCACACGAGCAGTACTTC.

The gene calls are TRBV2 and TRBJ1-1, with TRBD1 matching 9 bases. The J segment lost 4 bases and the V segment lost 6 bases, leaving 6 bases of the junction unmatched. The CDR3 has 14 residues. The germline V gene has CDR1 SNHLY and CDR2 FYNNEI. The CDR3 protein is CASRGQGSGTEAFF. The CDR3 nucleotides read TGTGCCAGCAGAGGACAGGGGTCGGGCACTGAAGCTTTCTTT.

The chain is built from TRBV3-1 (or the pseudogene TRBV3-2) and TRBJ1-1, with D unclear. This CDR3 spans 15 amino acids. Germline CDR1 and CDR2: LGHDT and YNNKEL (reference sequence). Trimming took 3 bases from V and 2 from J, leaving 13 bases between them. The CDR3 bases are TGTGCCAGCAGCCATCCAGAGGGTGGAAACACTGAAGCTTTCTTT. This translates into CASSHPEGGNTEAFF.

The rearrangement joins TRBV29-1 to TRBJ2-5, with 7 bases lining up with TRBD1. The CDR3 contains 12 residues. CDR1 is SQVTM, CDR2 ANQGSEA, per germline. Losses at the gene ends were 7 bases for V and 5 bases for J; bases not matched to a gene: 7. The CDR3 is CSARQGRETQYF. The CDR3 DNA follows: TGCAGCGCACGACAGGGACGGGAGACCCAGTACTTC.

This clone showed up just a few times. The genes are TRBV11-2 and TRBJ2-5; 8 bases match TRBD2. The CDR3 runs 15 residues. Germline loops: CDR1 SGHAT, CDR2 FQNNGV. Unmatched junction bases numbered 7, after V lost 4 bases and J lost 3 bases. The CDR3 here is CASSWSSGWEETQYF. The CDR3 DNA follows: TGTGCCAGCAGCTGGTCTAGCGGGTGGGAAGAGACCCAGTACTTC.

The V and J genes are TRBV19 and TRBJ1-2, with D unresolved. V lost 6 bases and J 0 bases, leaving 17 bases between the germline ends. The CDR3 has 16 amino acids. Germline CDR1 reads LNHDA; CDR2 reads SQIVND (reference sequence). The CDR3 is CASRGVTIRANYGYTF. The CDR3, as DNA: TGTGCCAGTAGAGGAGTGACCATTAGAGCTAACTATGGCTACACCTTC.

The chain couples TRBV5-1 to TRBJ2-1, with 10 bases matching TRBD2. There are 19 residues in the CDR3. Germline CDR1 and CDR2: SGHRS and YFSETQ. V lost 4 bases and J lost 0; bases outside the gene matches: 13. The CDR3 nucleotides are TGCGCCAGCAGCGCCTCTAGCGGGGGCATTCCGAGCTCCTACAATGAGCAGTTCTTC. This sequence encodes CASSASSGGIPSSYNEQFF.

This clone was observed once. The chain is built from TRBV7-3 and TRBJ1-2; D is unresolved. The CDR3 contains 15 residues. V was pared by 3 bases and J by 6 bases, with 17 bases between. The germline V gene encodes CDR1 SGHTA and CDR2 FQGTGA. CDR3 bases: TGTGCCAGCAGCTTGGACGGGGAAGTAGGAGATGGCTACACCTTC. Its protein is CASSLDGEVGDGYTF.

CDR3 region: CSVPSNRGDTEAFF. The CDR3 bases are TGCAGCGTTCCATCAAACAGGGGGGACACTGAAGCTTTCTTT. The chain has TRBV29-1 and TRBJ1-1; 8 positions match TRBD1. The CDR3 totals 14 residues. The V gene end was trimmed by 5 bases and the J gene end by 3 bases; junction bases not matched to a gene: 8. Germline CDR1 reads SQVTM; CDR2 reads ANQGSEA.

The rearrangement links TRBV5-6 to TRBJ2-3; 8 bases match TRBD2. Looked up from germline, CDR1 is SGHDT and CDR2 is YYEEEE. V shed 0 bases and J 1 base; nucleotides not matched to a gene: 4. This CDR3 comprises 16 residues. CDR3 loop: CASSLARGGRTDTQYF. The CDR3 DNA reads as TGTGCCAGCAGCTTGGCCCGGGGGGGGCGCACAGATACGCAGTATTTT.

The chain recombines TRBV9 with TRBJ2-2, with 13 nucleotides matching TRBD2. Per the germline V gene, CDR1 is SGDLS and CDR2 is YYNGEE. The CDR3 runs 16 residues. Trimming cost V 5 bases and J 6 bases; bases outside gene matches: 7. The CDR3 loop is CASREGLAGSAGELFF. DNA of the CDR3: TGTGCCAGCAGGGAGGGACTAGCGGGGTCCGCCGGGGAGCTGTTTTTT.

This clone was observed a single time. This chain joins TRBV7-8 and TRBJ1-3; D unclear. V was shortened by 5 bases and J by 4 bases, with 6 bases between the two germline ends. The CDR3 is 12 amino acids. Germline CDR1 SGHVS, CDR2 FQNEAQ. The DNA for the CDR3 is TGTGCCAGCAGCCCCCGGGGAAACACCATATATTTT. Its translation is CASSPRGNTIYF.

V and J are TRBV7-2 and TRBJ2-3; 7 bases map to TRBD2. V was clipped by 2 bases and J by 3 bases; unmatched bases: 17. CDR3 length equals 19 residues. Germline loops: CDR1 SGHTA, CDR2 FQGNSA. The CDR3 region has the DNA TGTGCCAGCAGCTTAAAGATTAGAACGCGGGAGTGGCGGACAGATACGCAGTATTTT. This sequence encodes CASSLKIRTREWRTDTQYF.

J is TRBJ2-7 and V is TRBV5-6; D is possibly TRBD1 (5 bases). The ends were cut back, 6 bases at V and 0 bases at J, with 19 bases in the middle. Germline assignment: CDR1 SGHDT and CDR2 YYEEEE. The length of the CDR3 is 16 residues. In DNA form, the CDR3 reads TGTGCCAGCACCTCCCCGGCCGCAGGGCTCTCCTACGAGCAGTACTTC. It encodes CASTSPAAGLSYEQYF.

This sequence joins TRBV4-1 and TRBJ2-7, with TRBD1 identical over 11 bases. Germline values: CDR1 MGHRA, CDR2 YSYEKL. This CDR3 has 18 residues. V lost 2 bases and J lost 1; bases outside the gene matches: 10. CDR3 bases: TGCGCCAGCAGCCAACCCCTCCCTCGGGACAGGGGGTCCTACGAGCAGTACTTC. Its translation: CASSQPLPRDRGSYEQYF.

The J gene is TRBJ2-7, the V gene TRBV7-2; D might be TRBD2 (5 bases). This CDR3 spans 14 amino acids. CDR1 and CDR2 from the germline V gene are SGHTA and FQGNSA. V lost 5 bases, J lost 0 bases, and 11 bases lay in between. Here the CDR3 reads CASSKRTTSYEQYF. CDR3 DNA sequence: TGTGCCAGCAGCAAGCGGACCACCTCCTACGAGCAGTACTTC.

This chain connects TRBV5-5 to TRBJ2-5, with D tentatively TRBD2 (5 bases). The CDR3 contains 13 residues. Germline CDR1 SGHKS, CDR2 YYEKEE (reference sequence). V shed 5 bases and J shed 5 bases, with 13 bases lying between them. CDR3 sequence: CASRRGLGETQYF. The CDR3 DNA reads as TGTGCCAGCAGACGCGGGTTGGGGGAGACCCAGTACTTC.

Comment on this clone: Other DNA sequences in the sample encode the same CDR3. The chain joins TRBV18 to TRBJ1-1; D uncertain. The germline V gene has CDR1 KGHSH and CDR2 LQKENI. Trimming took off 2 bases at V and 3 bases at J, with 7 bases between the two ends. The CDR3 contains 13 residues. The chain's CDR3 is CASSPTGDTEAFF. As DNA, the CDR3 is TGTGCCAGCTCACCAACCGGGGACACTGAAGCTTTCTTT. Looking up the rest from reference TRBV18 and TRBJ1-1 gives the full variable domain: NAGVMQNPRHLVRRRGQEARLRCSPMKGHSHVYWYRQLPEEGLKFMVYLQKENIIDESGMPKERFSAEFPKEGPSILRIQQVVRGDSAAYFCASSPTGDTEAFFGQGTRLTVV.

The rearrangement joins TRBV7-2 to TRBJ2-5; the D is unclear. The CDR3 extends over 14 amino acids. Germline lookup yields CDR1 SGHTA and CDR2 FQGNSA. V lost 2 bases to trimming and J lost 4 bases, with 11 bases between them. CDR3 loop: CASSLIRFSETQYF. CDR3 DNA sequence: TGTGCCAGCAGCTTAATACGGTTTTCAGAGACCCAGTACTTC.

The J gene is TRBJ2-2, the V gene TRBV27; D perhaps matches TRBD1 (5 bases). The CDR3 is 13 residues long. Germline V gives CDR1 MNHEY, CDR2 SMNVEV (reference sequence). The V end lost 10 bases, the J end lost 3 bases, and 12 bases lay between the germline ends. The CDR3 sequence: CATPGNDTGELFF. The CDR3, as DNA: TGTGCCACCCCAGGGAACGACACCGGGGAGCTGTTTTTT.

This clone appeared a single time. V is TRBV4-2 and J is TRBJ1-5, with no clear D. The CDR3 has 13 amino acids. With 1 base removed from V and 4 bases from J, the gap between germline ends came to 5 bases. Germline V lookup: CDR1 LGHNA, CDR2 YNFKEQ. The CDR3 protein is CASSQAKNQPQHF. The CDR3 nucleotides read TGTGCCAGCAGCCAAGCTAAGAATCAGCCCCAGCATTTT.

V is TRBV7-9 and J is TRBJ2-1, with D possibly TRBD2 on 5 matching bases. This CDR3 is 14 amino acids long. V was shortened by 4 bases and J by 5 bases, with 12 bases between the two germline ends. Looked up from germline, CDR1 is SEHNR and CDR2 is FQNEAQ (reference sequence). DNA for the CDR3: TGTGCCAGCAGCTCAAAAACTAGAAACAATGAGCAGTTCTTC. Its translation: CASSSKTRNNEQFF.

This clone was seen only once. The CDR3 here is CASSKCEDRDYNEQFF. Written as DNA, the CDR3 is TGTGCCAGCAGCAAGTGCGAGGACAGGGACTACAATGAGCAGTTCTTC. The J gene is TRBJ2-1, the V gene TRBV21-1; the table's D call, TRBD1, was not checked against the DNA. TRBV21-1 is a pseudogene. This CDR3 comprises 16 residues.

The chain uses TRBV4-1 and TRBJ2-3, with no clear D. Trimming removed 0 bases from V and 6 bases from J, with 10 bases in between. The CDR3 length is 14 residues. CDR1 is MGHRA and CDR2 is YSYEKL in the germline V gene. CDR3 nucleotides: TGCGCCAGCAGCCAAGATGAGGCTAGTGATACGCAGTATTTT. This sequence encodes CASSQDEASDTQYF.

In this sample, this clone turned up a few times. The chain couples TRBV7-6 to TRBJ1-1; tentative D call: TRBD1 (6 bases). V was trimmed by 2 bases and J by 6 bases, leaving 13 bases between them. The germline CDR1 and CDR2 sequences are SGHVS and FNYEAQ. The CDR3 loop spans 14 amino acids. CDR3 coding DNA: TGTGCCAGCAGCTTACGGCTGGGGGCGGCTGAAGCTTTCTTT. Translation gives CASSLRLGAAEAFF.

The gene calls are TRBV7-3 and TRBJ1-4, with TRBD1 matching 7 bases. The CDR3 has 14 amino acids. The junction had 4 bases not matched to a gene; V was cut back by 5 bases and J by 4 bases. Per the germline V gene, CDR1 is SGHTA and CDR2 is FQGTGA. The CDR3 sequence: CASSGTARNEKLFF. The CDR3 nucleotides are TGTGCCAGCAGCGGGACAGCTCGTAATGAAAAACTGTTTTTT.

The V call is TRBV4-1, the J call TRBJ1-2; D remains unclear. The CDR3 covers 14 residues. CDR1 and CDR2 from the germline V gene are MGHRA and YSYEKL. V shed 4 bases and J shed 0 bases, with 9 bases lying between them. The CDR3 sequence: CASSRSGSNYGYTF. DNA for the CDR3: TGCGCCAGCAGCCGCTCGGGATCTAACTATGGCTACACCTTC.